The source of this TCR beta chain is a study of human T cells and chemical hapten exposure. Study-level background: Chiefly women, the patients showed alopecia areata, totalis or universalis.

CDR1 and CDR2 (germline): SGHAT, FQNNGV. The V segment lost 6 bases and the J segment 5 bases; nucleotides outside the gene matches: 4. CDR3 size: 13 residues. TCRdb reprocessed the RACE reads with MiXCR, giving one entry per CDR3 protein. Altogether under 60,000 distinct CDR3 sequences are present, approximately 11% being singletons, with the ten largest covering under 2%. As to time point: patch test 1, 2 weeks after DPC sensitization. As for treatment: therapeutic diphenylcyclopropenone sensitization with weekly scalp DPC. Unfractionated whole blood was the source from which total RNA was extracted. Venepuncture was done earlier than the placement of each patch test.

This sequence was found in a woman aged 35 to 49 with alopecia areata. Some clones in this sample may be carry-over from other donors' samples. J is TRBJ2-3 and V is TRBV11-2, with TRBD1 matching over 8 bases. The starting material was whole blood, obtained in connection with sensitization to the hapten diphenylcyclopropenone (DPC). CDR3 in DNA: TGTGCCAGCAGGACAGGGGCAATAGATACGCAGTATTTT. Its protein is CASRTGAIDTQYF. Using reference TRBV11-2 and TRBJ2-3 for the parts outside the CDR3, the full variable domain is EAGVAQSPRYKIIEKRQSVAFWCNPISGHATLYWYQQILGQGPKLLIQFQNNGVVDDSQLPKDRFSAERLKGVDSTLKIQPAKLEDSAVYLCASRTGAIDTQYFGPGTRLTVL.